Below are 29 T cell receptor beta chains sequenced from a single sample in a study of response to subunit inactivated influenza vaccine. TCRdb processed the RT-PCR reads anew with MiXCR; each CDR3 protein has one entry. Of about 540,000 distinct CDR3 sequences listed, under 30% are singletons. Another study also made use of these data, one on T cells expressing NK-cell markers. That investigation notes: Making the TCR beta cDNA relied on 5'RACE template switching with UMIs.

Sequenced material: CD4+ T cells sorted from PBMCs, taken about 11 days after vaccination. The receptors come from a man aged 45 to 65 who received an inactivated influenza vaccine.

The chain couples TRBV5-6 to TRBJ2-1, with 8 bases aligning to TRBD2. Germline assignment: CDR1 SGHDT and CDR2 YYEEEE. CDR3 length: 14 residues. J was trimmed by 6 bases and V by 4 bases; bases with no gene match: 6. CDR3 sequence: CASSLTSEFNEQFF. The CDR3 DNA sequence: TGTGCCAGCAGCCTGACTAGCGAGTTCAATGAGCAGTTCTTC.

This clonotype was seen a few times. This chain joins TRBV20-1 and TRBJ2-7; D not resolved. This CDR3 comprises 14 residues. Germline V gene lookup returns CDR1 DFQATT and CDR2 SNEGSKA (reference sequence). V dropped 2 bases and J dropped 4 bases, with 15 bases sitting between them. CDR3 sequence: CSARSGIESYEQYF. DNA for the CDR3: TGCAGTGCTAGAAGTGGGATAGAGTCGTACGAGCAGTACTTC.

The gene calls are TRBV5-1 and TRBJ2-1; 9 nucleotides align to TRBD2. The J segment lost 1 base and the V segment lost 0 bases, leaving 5 bases of the junction unmatched. There are 17 residues in the CDR3. The V gene's germline CDR1 is SGHRS and CDR2 YFSETQ. The CDR3 region has the DNA TGCGCCAGCAGCTTGGCCATTAGCGGGGGATCCTACAATGAGCAGTTCTTC. Translation gives CASSLAISGGSYNEQFF.

This chain joins TRBV3-1 and TRBJ2-1, with 11 bases matching TRBD2. The J segment lost 1 base and the V segment lost 2 bases, leaving 19 bases of the junction unmatched. CDR3 length: 22 amino acids. Germline assignment: CDR1 LGHDT and CDR2 YNNKEL (reference sequence). DNA of the CDR3: TGTGCCAGCAGCCAATCAGGGACTAGCGGTTGGTCGGTTCTGCAGTCCTACAATGAGCAGTTCTTC. This sequence encodes CASSQSGTSGWSVLQSYNEQFF.

This sequence joins TRBV6-2 or TRBV6-3 and TRBJ2-2; 15 positions match TRBD2. This CDR3 is built from 17 residues. Germline CDR1 MNHEY, CDR2 SVGEGT. J lost 6 bases, V lost 5 bases, and 7 bases had no gene match. The CDR3 sequence is CASSPGTSGRSAGELFF. CDR3 nucleotide sequence: TGTGCCAGCAGTCCTGGGACTAGCGGGAGGTCTGCCGGGGAGCTGTTTTTT.

In this sample, this clonotype turned up once. The chain combines TRBV10-3 with TRBJ1-4; D is uncertain. In germline, CDR1 is ENHRY, CDR2 SYGVKD. The ends were cut back, 2 bases at V and 8 bases at J, with 9 bases in the middle. The CDR3 is 13 residues long. The CDR3 spells CAISEEGSEKLFF. The CDR3 bases are TGTGCCATCAGTGAGGAGGGATCCGAAAAACTGTTTTTT.

This clonotype was found a few times. The V call is TRBV5-1, the J call TRBJ2-5, with D hard to call. The germline V gene has CDR1 SGHRS and CDR2 YFSETQ. V dropped 1 base and J dropped 5 bases, with 6 bases sitting between them. The CDR3 loop spans 12 amino acids. CDR3 sequence (DNA): TGCGCCAGCAGCTTGAGGTCGGAGACCCAGTACTTC. The encoded protein is CASSLRSETQYF.

This clonotype was observed a handful of times. This sequence joins TRBV20-1 and TRBJ1-5; no clear D gene. V lost 6 bases to trimming and J lost 8 bases, with 17 bases between them. The length of the CDR3 is 13 residues. Germline V gene data show CDR1 as DFQATT and CDR2 as SNEGSKA (reference sequence). The CDR3 sequence is CSARKRPAEPQHF. The CDR3 region has the DNA TGCAGTGCCAGAAAGAGACCGGCGGAGCCCCAGCATTTT.

This clonotype was seen a few times. The genes are TRBV2 and TRBJ2-5, with 8 bases identical to TRBD1. Germline values: CDR1 SNHLY, CDR2 FYNNEI. V shed 5 bases, J shed 4 bases, and the junction held 3 bases outside the gene matches. CDR3 length: 13 amino acids. CDR3 DNA sequence: TGTGCCAGCAGTCAGGACAGGGTAGAGACCCAGTACTTC. Amino acids: CASSQDRVETQYF.

This clonotype was seen repeatedly, ten times or more. The chain uses TRBV5-6 and TRBJ1-2, with D perhaps TRBD1 (6 bases). CDR3 length: 14 amino acids. Germline CDR1 reads SGHDT; CDR2 reads YYEEEE. V lost 5 bases and J lost 5, with 16 bases in between. CDR3 residues: CASSRTHRAYGYTF. Written as DNA, the CDR3 is TGTGCCAGCAGTCGGACACACAGGGCTTATGGCTACACCTTC. Full variable domain (rest looked up from reference TRBV5-6 and TRBJ1-2): DAGVTQSPTHLIKTRGQQVTLRCSPKSGHDTVSWYQQALGQGPQFIFQYYEEEERQRGNFPDRFSGHQFPNYSSELNVNALLLGDSALYLCASSRTHRAYGYTFGSGTRLTVV.

V and J are TRBV2 and TRBJ2-4, with D possibly TRBD2 on 6 matching bases. V gave up 7 bases and J gave up 4 bases, with 20 bases separating them. The CDR3 is made up of 16 amino acids. Germline values: CDR1 SNHLY, CDR2 FYNNEI. In DNA, the CDR3 is TGTGCCAGCAACCCCCGGTGGGGACGGGGGAAAAACATTCAGTACTTC. This gives the protein CASNPRWGRGKNIQYF.

The chain recombines TRBV7-3 with TRBJ2-3; TRBD2 aligns across 9 bases. The germline CDR1 and CDR2 sequences are SGHTA and FQGTGA. This CDR3 is built from 15 residues. With 5 bases clipped from V and 4 bases from J, the junction kept 7 bases outside the gene matches. The chain's CDR3 is CASSQQSGRPDTQYF. Here the CDR3 DNA reads TGTGCCAGCAGCCAACAGAGCGGGAGGCCAGATACGCAGTATTTT.

The chain carries TRBV6-1 and TRBJ2-3, with unresolved D. The CDR3 consists of 14 residues. V was trimmed by 6 bases and J by 3 bases, leaving 13 bases between them. Germline V CDR1 and CDR2: MNHNS, SASEGT. CDR3 in DNA: TGTGCCAGCAGGGCGACTGGATCAACAGATACGCAGTATTTT. It yields the protein CASRATGSTDTQYF.

J is TRBJ2-1 and V is TRBV7-6; 7 bases are a match to TRBD2. Per germline, CDR1 SGHVS and CDR2 FNYEAQ. The CDR3 covers 13 residues. J lost 6 bases, V lost 4 bases, and 3 bases had no gene match. The CDR3 sequence: CASSSGGGNEQFF. The CDR3 nucleotides are TGTGCCAGCAGCTCGGGCGGGGGCAATGAGCAGTTCTTC.

A few counts support this clonotype. CDR3 in amino acids: CASQGTNILKTQYF. The CDR3 region has the DNA TGCGCCAGCCAGGGGACTAATATTCTGAAGACCCAGTACTTC. J is TRBJ2-5 and V is TRBV5-1; D perhaps matches TRBD2 (7 bases). The germline gives CDR1 SGHRS, CDR2 YFSETQ. The CDR3 totals 14 residues. V was trimmed by 7 bases and J by 6 bases, leaving 19 bases between them.

A few counts support this clonotype. The gene calls are TRBV20-1 and TRBJ2-3; 7 nucleotides match TRBD2. Trimming cost V 7 bases and J 5 bases; bases outside gene matches: 6. The CDR3 length is 12 residues. Germline V gives CDR1 DFQATT, CDR2 SNEGSKA (reference sequence). The CDR3 here is CSVGLAEDTQYF. The DNA for the CDR3 is TGCAGTGTAGGCCTAGCGGAAGATACGCAGTATTTT.

A few counts support this clonotype. V is TRBV20-1 and J is TRBJ2-7, with 10 bases matching TRBD2. Germline V CDR1 and CDR2: DFQATT, SNEGSKA (reference sequence). The length of the CDR3 is 17 residues. Germline trimming cut 1 base from V and 5 bases from J; bases unmatched to any gene: 14. The DNA for the CDR3 is TGCAGTGCTAGAGGAGGTTCTAGCGGGAGAGTCGAAAACGAGCAGTACTTC. It yields the protein CSARGGSSGRVENEQYF.

The gene calls are TRBV7-2 and TRBJ1-1; 12 nucleotides align to TRBD1. The CDR3 spans 14 residues. The V gene end was trimmed by 5 bases and the J gene end by 5 bases; junction bases not matched to a gene: 3. Germline V gene data show CDR1 as SGHTA and CDR2 as FQGNSA. The CDR3 DNA reads TGTGCCAGCAGCGGGACAGGGGGCACGACTGAAGCTTTCTTT. Amino acid sequence: CASSGTGGTTEAFF.

The chain carries TRBV9 and TRBJ2-2; possibly TRBD2 for D (6 bases). The CDR3 sequence is 17 residues long. Germline CDR1 reads SGDLS; CDR2 reads YYNGEE. The V gene lost 1 base and the J gene lost 0 bases, with 13 bases spanning the gap. For the CDR3, the DNA is TGTGCCAGCAGCGTATCAAGCTGGAGGGCGAACACCGGGGAGCTGTTTTTT. It codes for CASSVSSWRANTGELFF.

CDR3 sequence (DNA): TGCGCCAGCAGTGAGAGGACTAGCGGGGGGTCCGCAGATACGCAGTATTTT. Translating gives CASSERTSGGSADTQYF. The chain uses TRBV10-1 and TRBJ2-3, with 14 bases identical to TRBD2. CDR1 WNHNN and CDR2 SYGVQD come from the germline V gene (reference sequence). The V and J ends lost 2 bases and 4 bases, in that order; junction bases with no gene match: 5. The CDR3 spans 17 residues.

This clonotype turned up a few times. The V gene is TRBV29-1, the J gene TRBJ1-1; the D is unclear. The CDR3 has 12 amino acids. V lost 7 bases, J lost 4 bases, and 13 bases lay in between. In germline, CDR1 is SQVTM, CDR2 ANQGSEA. CDR3 in DNA: TGCAGCGCCCGTCCGGACGGCACTGAAGCTTTCTTT. It codes for CSARPDGTEAFF.

V is TRBV3-1 and J is TRBJ2-3; D not certain. The ends were cut back, 0 bases at V and 9 bases at J, with 10 bases in the middle. Looked up from germline, CDR1 is LGHDT and CDR2 is YNNKEL (reference sequence). This CDR3 spans 13 amino acids. The CDR3 nucleotides are TGTGCCAGCAGCCAAGACGTTATGCAAACGCAGTATTTT. Residues: CASSQDVMQTQYF.

The chain couples TRBV20-1 to TRBJ2-1, with 14 nucleotides matching TRBD2. J lost 8 bases, V lost 6 bases, and 3 bases had no gene match. Germline V gene lookup returns CDR1 DFQATT and CDR2 SNEGSKA (reference sequence). The CDR3 loop spans 13 amino acids. The chain's CDR3 is CSATSGGEDEQFF. The CDR3 DNA follows: TGCAGTGCGACTAGCGGGGGGGAGGATGAGCAGTTCTTC.

This clonotype appeared many times. The rearrangement links TRBV5-1 to TRBJ2-7, with D uncertain. The V gene's germline CDR1 is SGHRS and CDR2 YFSETQ. This CDR3 has 14 amino acids. V was shortened by 4 bases and J by 1 base, with 12 bases between the two germline ends. This CDR3 reads CASSTQGGSYEQYF. The CDR3, as DNA: TGCGCCAGCAGCACCCAAGGTGGGTCCTACGAGCAGTACTTC. Looking up the rest from reference TRBV5-1 and TRBJ2-7 gives the full variable domain: KAGVTQTPRYLIKTRGQQVTLSCSPISGHRSVSWYQQTPGQGLQFLFEYFSETQRNKGNFPGRFSGRQFSNSRSEMNVSTLELGDSALYLCASSTQGGSYEQYFGPGTRLTVT.

This CDR3 is CASSRTSGGYQETQYF. CDR3 sequence (DNA): TGTGCCAGCAGCCGGACTAGCGGGGGGTACCAAGAGACCCAGTACTTC. J is TRBJ2-5 and V is TRBV6-1; 14 bases fit TRBD2. The germline V gene has CDR1 MNHNS and CDR2 SASEGT. V was pared by 6 bases and J by 0 bases, with 3 bases of the junction left unmatched. This CDR3 spans 16 amino acids.

This clonotype was seen many times. The chain uses TRBV6-6 and TRBJ2-1; TRBD2 matches 7 bases. The CDR3 has 17 amino acids. CDR1 MNHNY and CDR2 SVGAGI come from the germline V gene (reference sequence). Losses at the gene ends were 4 bases for V and 4 bases for J; bases not matched to a gene: 13. The CDR3 nucleotides read TGTGCCAGCAGTTGGTCAGATCCATTGGGACTATACAATGAGCAGTTCTTC. This encodes CASSWSDPLGLYNEQFF.

Only a few counts were recorded for this clonotype. As DNA, the CDR3 is TGTGCCAGCAGCCAGGTTGTAGCCTCAGGGCAGTTCTTC. The encoded protein is CASSQVVASGQFF. The rearrangement uses TRBV7-2 and TRBJ2-1; D gene uncertain. The CDR3 is 13 residues long. CDR1 and CDR2 from the germline V gene are SGHTA and FQGNSA. The V end was cut by 5 bases, the J end by 12 bases, with 17 bases between.

This clonotype was seen a few times. Since a much larger clone is just one base distant, this may be a read error. The chain joins TRBV28 to TRBJ1-2; TRBD1 is a possible D gene (5 bases). Germline CDR1 reads MDHEN; CDR2 reads SYDVKM. With 3 bases removed from V and 7 bases from J, the gap between germline ends came to 9 bases. The CDR3 extends over 12 amino acids. The CDR3 loop is CASSFRGGGYTF. CDR3 nucleotides: TGTGCCAGCAGTTTTAGGGGAGGTGGCTACACCTTC.

This clonotype was counted a few times. J is TRBJ2-5 and V is TRBV20-1, with 11 bases fitting TRBD1. The CDR3 sequence is 14 residues long. Germline CDR1 reads DFQATT; CDR2 reads SNEGSKA (reference sequence). Trimming at V came to 0 bases and at J to 6 bases, leaving 3 bases not matched to a gene. The CDR3 protein is CSARDRTGGKTQYF. CDR3 DNA sequence: TGCAGTGCTAGAGATCGGACAGGGGGCAAGACCCAGTACTTC.